The 30 T cell receptor beta chains given below trace back to one sample, sequenced in a study of shared clonotypes between healthy human individuals. Data came from immunoSEQ multiplex PCR; TCRdb stores just in-frame clones and leaves some out. The data contain around 2.1 million clones, about 93% of them singletons. Naive CD8 cells were CD45RO-negative, positively selected for CCR7, excluding terminally differentiated effector memory CD45RA+ cells. Sequencing was carried out using naive CD8+ T cells from PBMCs. These receptors all stem from a man in his late teens or twenties in good health. Some clones in this sample may be carry-over from other donors' samples.

This chain connects TRBV12-5 to TRBJ2-2; tentative D call: TRBD2 (6 bases). The CDR3 length is 13 residues. V dropped 9 bases and J dropped 6 bases, with 14 bases sitting between them. Germline V gene data show CDR1 as LGHNT and CDR2 as FRNRAP. This CDR3 reads CASGGAEPGELFF. In nucleotides, the CDR3 is TGTGCTAGCGGAGGGGCGGAACCCGGGGAGCTGTTTTTT.

This rearrangement joins TRBV9 to TRBJ1-2, with D unresolved. Trimming shortened V by 0 bases and J by 6 bases, and 15 bases separated the two germline ends. This CDR3 has 15 amino acids. CDR1 is SGDLS and CDR2 is YYNGEE in the germline V gene. The CDR3 DNA sequence: TGTGCCAGCAGCGTAGGGGAGACCGGGCAAAATGGCTACACCTTC. Protein product: CASSVGETGQNGYTF.

The chain couples TRBV9 to TRBJ2-2; D is unclear. The germline V and J ends were trimmed by 2 bases and 13 bases, with 15 bases remaining between them. Germline CDR1 is SGDLS and CDR2 is YYNGEE. This CDR3 contains 13 residues. This CDR3 reads CASSVGGRARLFF. CDR3 bases: TGTGCCAGCAGCGTGGGCGGTAGAGCCAGGCTGTTTTTT.

In this sample, this clone turned up once. Other DNA sequences of this sample code for an identical CDR3. This rearrangement joins TRBV19 to TRBJ2-7; D assignment may be TRBD1 or TRBD2 (5 bases each). This CDR3 comprises 11 residues. The germline V gene encodes CDR1 LNHDA and CDR2 SQIVND (reference sequence). Between the trimmed V and J ends, which lost 6 bases and 7 bases, there was a span of 10 bases. CDR3 DNA sequence: TGTGCCAGTAGGTCCGGGGCGGAGCAGTACTTC. It specifies CASRSGAEQYF. The complete variable domain, with remaining parts taken from reference TRBV19 and TRBJ2-7, reads DGGITQSPKYLFRKEGQNVTLSCEQNLNHDAMYWYRQDPGQGLRLIYYSQIVNDFQKGDIAEGYSVSREKKESFPLTVTSAQKNPTAFYLCASRSGAEQYFGPGTRLTVT.

CDR3 protein: CASSFSGSYEQYF. The CDR3, as DNA: TGTGCCAGCAGTTTTAGCGGGTCCTACGAGCAGTACTTC. J is TRBJ2-7 and V is TRBV6-5; 7 nucleotides align to TRBD2. Trimming at V came to 4 bases and at J to 1 base, leaving 1 base not matched to a gene. The V gene's germline CDR1 is MNHEY and CDR2 SVGAGI. The CDR3 contains 13 residues.

V usage is TRBV5-4 and J usage is TRBJ2-1; 8 nucleotides align to TRBD1. The CDR3 length is 16 residues. Germline V CDR1 and CDR2: SGHNT, YYREEE (reference sequence). The J segment lost 6 bases and the V segment lost 0 bases, leaving 8 bases of the junction unmatched. The CDR3 DNA sequence: TGTGCCAGCAGCTTGGCGTGGGACAGGCTCAGCAATGAGCAGTTCTTC. Protein: CASSLAWDRLSNEQFF.

The J gene is TRBJ2-7, the V gene TRBV28; TRBD1 might be the D (7 bases). The CDR3 contains 13 residues. CDR1 and CDR2 (germline): MDHEN, SYDVKM. The germline V and J ends were trimmed by 6 bases and 2 bases, with 11 bases remaining between them. CDR3 sequence: CASSQGEAYEQYF. In nucleotides, the CDR3 is TGTGCCAGCAGCCAGGGGGAGGCCTACGAGCAGTACTTC.

On this clone: The same CDR3 is also encoded by other DNA sequences in this sample. The chain is built from TRBV5-4 and TRBJ2-7, with a tentative D call TRBD1 (5 bases). Germline V gene data show CDR1 as SGHNT and CDR2 as YYREEE (reference sequence). The V end was cut by 3 bases, the J end by 2 bases, with 9 bases between. The CDR3 runs to 13 residues. CDR3 nucleotides: TGTGCCAGCAGCTCTGACAGCACCTACGAGCAGTACTTC. This sequence encodes CASSSDSTYEQYF.

There are a few counts of this clone. This chain joins TRBV5-4 and TRBJ1-1; D unresolved. V lost 1 base, J lost 2 bases, and 15 bases lay in between. Germline CDR1 reads SGHNT; CDR2 reads YYREEE (reference sequence). The CDR3 is 16 residues long. CDR3 DNA sequence: TGTGCCAGCAGCTTGTTAGGTCGGGCGGTTAACACTGAAGCTTTCTTT. Amino acids: CASSLLGRAVNTEAFF.

The J gene is TRBJ2-2, the V gene TRBV9, with D perhaps TRBD2 (5 bases). V dropped 2 bases and J dropped 6 bases, with 8 bases sitting between them. The CDR3 has 13 amino acids. The germline CDR1 and CDR2 sequences are SGDLS and YYNGEE. The CDR3 DNA follows: TGTGCCAGCAGCGTTACTAGTTCCGGGGAGCTGTTTTTT. This encodes CASSVTSSGELFF.

This chain links TRBV11-2 with TRBJ1-4, with D perhaps matching TRBD1 (5 bases). CDR3 length equals 16 residues. Germline V gene lookup returns CDR1 SGHAT and CDR2 FQNNGV. Trimming cost V 4 bases and J 8 bases, with 20 bases left between them. CDR3 sequence reads: CASSYGDGAYFEKLFF. In DNA, the CDR3 is TGTGCCAGCAGCTATGGGGACGGGGCCTATTTCGAAAAACTGTTTTTT.

There are many counts of this clone. The rearrangement joins TRBV4-3 to TRBJ2-7; possibly TRBD1 for D (5 bases). The germline V gene has CDR1 LGHNA and CDR2 YSLEER. The CDR3 has 14 residues. V lost 4 bases and J lost 0, with 10 bases in between. This CDR3 is CASSPGFASYEQYF. CDR3 bases: TGCGCCAGCAGCCCAGGGTTCGCCTCCTACGAGCAGTACTTC.

The genes are TRBV7-3 and TRBJ1-1, with D uncertain. The CDR3 extends over 13 amino acids. Between the trimmed V and J ends, which lost 2 bases and 5 bases, there was a span of 9 bases. The germline V gene encodes CDR1 SGHTA and CDR2 FQGTGA. The CDR3 loop reads CASSLFLGTEAFF. CDR3 bases: TGTGCCAGCAGCTTATTTCTGGGGACTGAAGCTTTCTTT.

CDR3 amino acids: CASSLRDGFYEQYF. DNA of the CDR3: TGTGCCAGCAGTTTGCGGGACGGGTTCTACGAGCAGTACTTC. J is TRBJ2-7 and V is TRBV28; perhaps TRBD2 as D (6 bases). V was cut by 3 bases and J by 3 bases, with 12 bases left in between. CDR3 length: 14 residues. Looked up from germline, CDR1 is MDHEN and CDR2 is SYDVKM.

The rearrangement links TRBV7-3 to TRBJ1-5; unclear D gene. There are 17 residues in the CDR3. The V end was cut by 6 bases, the J end by 0 bases, with 18 bases between. Germline-derived CDR1 and CDR2 are SGHTA and FQGTGA. The CDR3 is CASSPEPPGFSNQPQHF. The CDR3 coding sequence is TGTGCCAGCAGTCCAGAACCCCCGGGTTTTAGCAATCAGCCCCAGCATTTT.

V is TRBV7-9 and J is TRBJ1-5; 7 bases match TRBD1. The length of the CDR3 is 17 residues. Germline V gene data show CDR1 as SEHNR and CDR2 as FQNEAQ (reference sequence). J lost 0 bases, V lost 4 bases, and 9 bases had no gene match. The CDR3, as DNA: TGTGCCAGCAGCTCGGGACAGTTCTCAACTAGCAATCAGCCCCAGCATTTT. Residues: CASSSGQFSTSNQPQHF.

This chain links TRBV7-2 with TRBJ1-2, with D tentatively TRBD1 (6 bases). This CDR3 contains 15 residues. V shed 6 bases and J shed 7 bases, with 21 bases lying between them. The V gene's germline CDR1 is SGHTA and CDR2 FQGNSA. CDR3 amino acids: CASRLPEQGPGGYTF. The CDR3 DNA follows: TGTGCCAGCAGGCTCCCAGAACAGGGTCCGGGTGGCTACACCTTC.

This chain's CDR3 is CASSQGGFTDTQYF. The CDR3 nucleotides read TGTGCCAGCAGCCAAGGGGGATTCACAGATACGCAGTATTTT. This chain uses TRBV14 with TRBJ2-3; D is undetermined. Germline V CDR1 and CDR2: SGHDN, FVKESK. The CDR3 runs to 14 residues. V shed 1 base and J shed 2 bases, with 7 bases lying between them.

This CDR3 is CASGRTGGNQPQHF. The DNA for the CDR3 is TGTGCCTCGGGCCGGACAGGGGGAAATCAGCCCCAGCATTTT. The chain has TRBV19 and TRBJ1-5; 10 nucleotides agree with TRBD1. The J segment lost 4 bases and the V segment lost 11 bases, leaving 8 bases of the junction unmatched. CDR3 size: 14 residues. Germline-derived CDR1 and CDR2 are LNHDA and SQIVND (reference sequence). Full variable domain (outside the CDR3, taken from reference TRBV19 and TRBJ1-5): DGGITQSPKYLFRKEGQNVTLSCEQNLNHDAMYWYRQDPGQGLRLIYYSQIVNDFQKGDIAEGYSVSREKKESFPLTVTSAQKNPTAFYLCASGRTGGNQPQHFGDGTRLSIL.

The V and J genes are TRBV4-1 and TRBJ2-7; 7 positions match TRBD2. Germline CDR1 MGHRA, CDR2 YSYEKL. The V segment lost 1 base and the J segment 5 bases; nucleotides outside the gene matches: 11. The CDR3 has 16 amino acids. CDR3 sequence reads: CASSQGARELPHEQYF. The CDR3 region has the DNA TGCGCCAGCAGCCAAGGGGCGCGGGAGCTTCCCCACGAGCAGTACTTC.

This clone was seen a single time. Written as DNA, the CDR3 is TGTGCCAGCAGTTTTGCTGGGATGGGGGAGACCCAGTACTTC. It yields the protein CASSFAGMGETQYF. This sequence joins TRBV28 and TRBJ2-5; D call uncertain. Between the trimmed V and J ends, which lost 3 bases and 5 bases, there was a span of 13 bases. This CDR3 contains 14 residues. Germline-derived CDR1 and CDR2 are MDHEN and SYDVKM.

The V call is TRBV5-1, the J call TRBJ2-5, with no clear D. Germline lookup yields CDR1 SGHRS and CDR2 YFSETQ. Trimming removed 0 bases from V and 3 bases from J, with 6 bases in between. CDR3 size: 13 residues. The CDR3 reads CASSLGSKETQYF. The DNA of the CDR3 is TGCGCCAGCAGCTTGGGTAGTAAAGAGACCCAGTACTTC.

The gene calls are TRBV27 and TRBJ2-7; D remains ambiguous. The germline V and J ends were trimmed by 3 bases and 2 bases, with 8 bases remaining between them. Per germline, CDR1 MNHEY and CDR2 SMNVEV (reference sequence). The CDR3 is 13 amino acids. CDR3 amino acids: CASSFSLAYEQYF. In DNA form, the CDR3 reads TGTGCCAGCAGTTTCTCCCTTGCCTACGAGCAGTACTTC.

The chain links TRBV19 to TRBJ1-5, with D possibly matching TRBD1 (6 bases). Per the germline V gene, CDR1 is LNHDA and CDR2 is SQIVND (reference sequence). This CDR3 spans 15 amino acids. Trimming stripped 2 bases from V and 0 bases from J, with 8 bases between. CDR3 bases: TGTGCCAGTAGTATAACAGGGTTTAGCAATCAGCCCCAGCATTTT. It encodes CASSITGFSNQPQHF.

The chain joins TRBV28 to TRBJ2-7, with 7 bases fitting TRBD1. CDR1 is MDHEN, CDR2 SYDVKM, per germline. The length of the CDR3 is 14 residues. V shed 3 bases, J shed 2 bases, and the junction held 4 bases outside the gene matches. CDR3 protein: CASSFGQETYEQYF. The DNA for the CDR3 is TGTGCCAGCAGTTTTGGACAGGAGACCTACGAGCAGTACTTC. The full variable domain, rest sourced from reference TRBV28 and TRBJ2-7, is DVKVTQSSRYLVKRTGEKVFLECVQDMDHENMFWYRQDPGLGLRLIYFSYDVKMKEKGDIPEGYSVSREKKERFSLILESASTNQTSMYLCASSFGQETYEQYFGPGTRLTVT.

Concerning this clone itself: At the DNA level, this CDR3 is encoded by other sequences in the same sample as well. The J gene is TRBJ2-7, the V gene TRBV28; D is possibly TRBD2 (6 bases). The V end was cut by 5 bases, the J end by 0 bases, with 11 bases between. CDR1 and CDR2 from the germline V gene are MDHEN and SYDVKM. This CDR3 spans 14 amino acids. The CDR3: CASSRDGSSYEQYF. In nucleotides, the CDR3 is TGTGCCAGCAGTCGGGACGGGAGCTCCTACGAGCAGTACTTC.

The chain employs TRBV5-5 and TRBJ2-7; D gene unclear. From germline, CDR1 is SGHKS and CDR2 YYEKEE (reference sequence). This CDR3 comprises 15 residues. Deletions cut 1 base from V and 1 base from J, with 12 bases between. The CDR3 sequence: CASSLRIAGSYEQYF. The CDR3 nucleotides read TGTGCCAGCAGCTTGAGGATCGCAGGATCCTACGAGCAGTACTTC.

This chain joins TRBV9 and TRBJ2-7; a weak D match, TRBD1 (6 bases). V shed 0 bases and J shed 5 bases, with 12 bases lying between them. This CDR3 spans 14 amino acids. Germline V gives CDR1 SGDLS, CDR2 YYNGEE. CDR3 sequence reads: CASSVGQGYHEQYF. CDR3 sequence (DNA): TGTGCCAGCAGCGTAGGCCAGGGGTATCACGAGCAGTACTTC.

The chain combines TRBV6-1 with TRBJ1-1; D is unclear. The CDR3 length is 13 residues. Trimming left V 6 bases short and J 0 bases short, with 8 bases between. CDR1 and CDR2 (germline): MNHNS, SASEGT. This CDR3 is CASSYSLNTEAFF. CDR3 bases: TGTGCCAGCAGCTATAGCTTGAACACTGAAGCTTTCTTT.

V is TRBV7-9 and J is TRBJ2-1, with D unresolved. This CDR3 spans 15 amino acids. Germline V gene sequence: CDR1 SEHNR, CDR2 FQNEAQ (reference sequence). The ends were cut back, 3 bases at V and 3 bases at J, with 12 bases in the middle. CDR3 nucleotide sequence: TGTGCCAGCAGCTTTACAACCCTGATCTACAATGAGCAGTTCTTC. This encodes CASSFTTLIYNEQFF.